This T cell receptor beta chain is from a study of T cells in Graves' hyperthyroidism and ophthalmopathy. This clonotype occurred many times. The antigen remains unidentified. This CDR3 has 15 amino acids. Germline loops: CDR1 LGHDT, CDR2 YNNKEL (reference sequence). Losses at the gene ends were 4 bases for V and 5 bases for J; bases not matched to a gene: 6. Study-wide points: Blood also contained most expanded thyroid clonotypes above 0.001. The model anticipated ophthalmopathy a median about six months pre-onset.

TCR beta CDR3 region amplification was performed from RNA transcripts. The study used the HTBI primer set for a first-round RT-PCR of the TCR CDR3. TCRdb re-analysed the multiplex PCR reads in MiXCR, keeping a single row per CDR3 protein. The data show a few hundred thousand distinct CDR3 sequences, 15% seen once. Clinical symptoms, serum thyroxine, TRAb, thyroid ultrasound and orbital computed tomography informed diagnoses. This chain joins TRBV3-1 and TRBJ2-5; 11 nucleotides align to TRBD2. Input material: blood. This clonotype originated in a woman aged 25-40 years with Graves' hyperthyroidism. The CDR3 loop is CASSLSGRAAETQYF. In nucleotides, the CDR3 is TGTGCCAGCAGCCTTAGCGGGAGGGCCGCTGAGACCCAGTACTTC.